What follows is one T cell receptor (beta chain) and its context. The sample originates from a study of blood T cell repertoires in COVID-19. Study summary: Researchers got acute and convalescent COVID-19 samples from the United States, Italy and Spain.

From germline, CDR1 is MDHEN and CDR2 SYDVKM. CDR3 length: 15 residues. Trimming left V 6 bases short and J 8 bases short, with 22 bases between. Participant age was about 18 to 89 years, and participants resided in approximately 24 US areas. TCRdb's table, derived via immunoSEQ multiplex PCR, lists solely in-frame clones and lacks some. This sample yields about 390,000 clones, of which approximately 90% are seen a single time; 10% belongs to the top ten. This sequence joins TRBV28 and TRBJ2-5; the D gene is possibly TRBD1 (6 bases). The clonotype comes from a woman aged 45-65 years who had recovered from COVID-19. Sequenced input: PBMCs or T cells enriched from blood (not recorded which). In nucleotides, the CDR3 is TGTGCCAGCAGCGGATTTGGAAGGGGGATTGGCACCCAGTACTTC. The encoded protein is CASSGFGRGIGTQYF.